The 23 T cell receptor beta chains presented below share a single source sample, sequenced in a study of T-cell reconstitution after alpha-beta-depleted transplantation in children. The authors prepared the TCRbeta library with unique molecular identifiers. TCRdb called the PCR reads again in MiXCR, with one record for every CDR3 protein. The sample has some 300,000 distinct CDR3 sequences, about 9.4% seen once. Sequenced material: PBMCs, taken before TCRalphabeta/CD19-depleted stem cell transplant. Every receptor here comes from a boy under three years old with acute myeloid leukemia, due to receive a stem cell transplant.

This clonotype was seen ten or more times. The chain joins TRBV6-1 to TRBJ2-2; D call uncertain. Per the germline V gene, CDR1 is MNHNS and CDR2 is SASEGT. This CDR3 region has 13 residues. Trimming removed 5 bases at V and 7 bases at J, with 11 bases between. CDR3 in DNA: TGTGCCAGCAGTACAGACTTAGACGGGGAGCTGTTTTTT. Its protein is CASSTDLDGELFF.

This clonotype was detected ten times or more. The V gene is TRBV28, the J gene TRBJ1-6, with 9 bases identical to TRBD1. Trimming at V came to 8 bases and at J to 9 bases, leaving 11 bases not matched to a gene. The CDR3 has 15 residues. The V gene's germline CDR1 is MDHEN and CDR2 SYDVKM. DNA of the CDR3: TGTGCCAGCCTCCCGGGCGGGACAGGGACTTCACCCCTCCACTTT. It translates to CASLPGGTGTSPLHF. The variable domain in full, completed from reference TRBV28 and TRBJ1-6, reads DVKVTQSSRYLVKRTGEKVFLECVQDMDHENMFWYRQDPGLGLRLIYFSYDVKMKEKGDIPEGYSVSREKKERFSLILESASTNQTSMYLCASLPGGTGTSPLHFGNGTRLTVT.

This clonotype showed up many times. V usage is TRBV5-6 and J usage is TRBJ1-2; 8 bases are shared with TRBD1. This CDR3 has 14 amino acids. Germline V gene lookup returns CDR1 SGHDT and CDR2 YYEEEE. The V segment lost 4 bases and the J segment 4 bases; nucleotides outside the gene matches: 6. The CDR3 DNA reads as TGTGCCAGCAGCCCTCAGGGGGCGGGCTATGGCTACACCTTC. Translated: CASSPQGAGYGYTF.

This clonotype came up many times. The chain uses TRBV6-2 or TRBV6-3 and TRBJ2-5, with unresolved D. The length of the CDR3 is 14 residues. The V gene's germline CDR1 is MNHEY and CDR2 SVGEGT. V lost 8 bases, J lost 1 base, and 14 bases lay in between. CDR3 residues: CASQLEVFQETQYF. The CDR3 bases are TGTGCCAGCCAGTTAGAGGTTTTCCAAGAGACCCAGTACTTC.

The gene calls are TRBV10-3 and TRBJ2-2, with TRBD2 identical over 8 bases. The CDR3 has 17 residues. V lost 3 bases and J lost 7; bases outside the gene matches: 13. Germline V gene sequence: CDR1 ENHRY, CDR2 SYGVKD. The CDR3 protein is CAISDDPGLDWVGELFF. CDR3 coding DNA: TGTGCCATCAGTGATGACCCGGGACTAGATTGGGTCGGGGAGCTGTTTTTT.

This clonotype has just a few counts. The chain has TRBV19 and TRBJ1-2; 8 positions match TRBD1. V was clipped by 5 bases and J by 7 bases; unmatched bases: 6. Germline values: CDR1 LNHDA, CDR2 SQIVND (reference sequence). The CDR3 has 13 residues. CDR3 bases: TGTGCCAGTAGTGCGGACAGGGTGTTTGGCTACACCTTC. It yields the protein CASSADRVFGYTF.

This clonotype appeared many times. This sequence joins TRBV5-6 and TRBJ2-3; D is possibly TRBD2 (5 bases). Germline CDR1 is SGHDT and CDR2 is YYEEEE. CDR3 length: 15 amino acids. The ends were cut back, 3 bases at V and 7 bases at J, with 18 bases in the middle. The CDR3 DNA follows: TGTGCCAGCAGCTCGATCCCGGGATCTCGGCATACGCAGTATTTT. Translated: CASSSIPGSRHTQYF. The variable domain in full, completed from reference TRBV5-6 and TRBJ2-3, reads DAGVTQSPTHLIKTRGQQVTLRCSPKSGHDTVSWYQQALGQGPQFIFQYYEEEERQRGNFPDRFSGHQFPNYSSELNVNALLLGDSALYLCASSSIPGSRHTQYFGPGTRLTVL.

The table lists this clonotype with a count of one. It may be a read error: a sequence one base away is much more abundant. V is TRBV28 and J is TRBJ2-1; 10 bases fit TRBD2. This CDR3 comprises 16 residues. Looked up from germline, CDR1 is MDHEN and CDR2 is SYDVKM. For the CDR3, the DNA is TGTGCCAGCAGCCTGCCCTCTAGCGGGGGATACAATGGGCAGTTCTTC. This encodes CASSLPSSGGYNGQFF.

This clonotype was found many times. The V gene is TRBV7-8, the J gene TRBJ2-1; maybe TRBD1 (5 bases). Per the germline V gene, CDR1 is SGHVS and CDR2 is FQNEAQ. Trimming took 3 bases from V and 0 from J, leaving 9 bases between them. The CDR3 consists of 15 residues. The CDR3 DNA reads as TGTGCCAGCAGCTTCAGGGCGAGCTCCTACAATGAGCAGTTCTTC. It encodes CASSFRASSYNEQFF.

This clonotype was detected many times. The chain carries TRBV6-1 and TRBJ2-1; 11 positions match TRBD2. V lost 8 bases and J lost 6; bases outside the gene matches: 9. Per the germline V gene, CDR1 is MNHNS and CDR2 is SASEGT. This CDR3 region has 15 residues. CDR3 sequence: CASQLLAGGPNEQFF. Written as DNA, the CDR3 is TGTGCCAGCCAACTTCTAGCGGGGGGCCCCAATGAGCAGTTCTTC.

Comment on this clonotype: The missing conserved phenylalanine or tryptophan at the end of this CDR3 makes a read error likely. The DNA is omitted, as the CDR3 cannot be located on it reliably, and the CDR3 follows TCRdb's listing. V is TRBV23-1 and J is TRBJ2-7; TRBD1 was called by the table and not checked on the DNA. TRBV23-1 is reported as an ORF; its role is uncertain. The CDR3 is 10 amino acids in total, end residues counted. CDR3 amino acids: CASSLPGDNA.

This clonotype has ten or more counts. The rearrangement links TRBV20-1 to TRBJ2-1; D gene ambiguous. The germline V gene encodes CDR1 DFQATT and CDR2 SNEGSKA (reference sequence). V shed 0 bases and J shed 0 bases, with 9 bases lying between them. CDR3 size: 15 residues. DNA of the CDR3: TGCAGTGCTAGAGAGGCGGAGAGCTCCTACAATGAGCAGTTCTTC. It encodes CSAREAESSYNEQFF.

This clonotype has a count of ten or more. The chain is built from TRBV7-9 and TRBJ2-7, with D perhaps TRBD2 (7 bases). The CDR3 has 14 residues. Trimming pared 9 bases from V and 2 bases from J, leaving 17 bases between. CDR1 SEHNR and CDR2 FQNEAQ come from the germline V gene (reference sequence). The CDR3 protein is CASGEGGDPYEQYF. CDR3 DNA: TGTGCCAGTGGAGAGGGGGGGGACCCCTACGAGCAGTACTTC.

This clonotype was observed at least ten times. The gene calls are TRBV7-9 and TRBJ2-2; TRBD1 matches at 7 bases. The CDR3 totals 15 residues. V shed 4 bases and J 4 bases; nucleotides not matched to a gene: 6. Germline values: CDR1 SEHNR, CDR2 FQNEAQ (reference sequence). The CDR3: CASSSKQGPTGELFF. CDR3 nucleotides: TGTGCCAGCAGCTCCAAACAGGGGCCCACCGGGGAGCTGTTTTTT.

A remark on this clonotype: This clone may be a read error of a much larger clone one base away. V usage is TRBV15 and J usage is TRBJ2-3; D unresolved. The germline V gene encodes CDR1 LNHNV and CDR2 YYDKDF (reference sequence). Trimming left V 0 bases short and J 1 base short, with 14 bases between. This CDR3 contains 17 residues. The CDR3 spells CATSRDPGGRGTDTQYF. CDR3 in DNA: TGTGCCACCAGCAGAGACCCAGGTGGCCGAGGCACAGATACGCAGTATTTT.

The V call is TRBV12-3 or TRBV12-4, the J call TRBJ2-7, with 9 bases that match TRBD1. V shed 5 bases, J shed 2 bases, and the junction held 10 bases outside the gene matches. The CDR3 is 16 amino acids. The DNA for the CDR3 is TGTGCCAGCAGTGCCCGGGACAGGGTTTTAACCTACGAGCAGTACTTC. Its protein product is CASSARDRVLTYEQYF.

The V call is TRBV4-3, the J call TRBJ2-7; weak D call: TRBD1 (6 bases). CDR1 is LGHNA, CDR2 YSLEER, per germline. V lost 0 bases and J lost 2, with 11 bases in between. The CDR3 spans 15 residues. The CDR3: CASSQDRDTTYEQYF. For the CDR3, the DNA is TGCGCCAGCAGCCAAGATCGGGACACCACCTACGAGCAGTACTTC.

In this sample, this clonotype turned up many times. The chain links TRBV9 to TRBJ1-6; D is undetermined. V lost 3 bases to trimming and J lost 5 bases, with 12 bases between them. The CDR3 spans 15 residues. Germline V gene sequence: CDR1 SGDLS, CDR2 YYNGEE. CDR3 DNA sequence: TGTGCCAGCAGCGCAGCAGTAGGGAATAATTCACCCCTCCACTTT. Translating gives CASSAAVGNNSPLHF.

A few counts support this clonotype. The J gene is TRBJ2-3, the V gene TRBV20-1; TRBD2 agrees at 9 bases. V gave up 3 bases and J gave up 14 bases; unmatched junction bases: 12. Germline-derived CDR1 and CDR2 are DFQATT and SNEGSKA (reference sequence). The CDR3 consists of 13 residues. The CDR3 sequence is CSASVGSGRILYF. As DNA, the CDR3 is TGCAGTGCTAGTGTTGGTAGCGGGAGAATTCTGTATTTT.

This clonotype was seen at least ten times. CDR3 in DNA: TGCGCCAGCAGCTTGTCGACAGGGGGCGCAGATACGCAGTATTTT. Translated, it gives CASSLSTGGADTQYF. The V gene is TRBV5-1, the J gene TRBJ2-3; 10 bases match TRBD1. The germline gives CDR1 SGHRS, CDR2 YFSETQ. The V gene end was trimmed by 1 base and the J gene end by 4 bases; junction bases not matched to a gene: 3. The CDR3 is made up of 15 amino acids.

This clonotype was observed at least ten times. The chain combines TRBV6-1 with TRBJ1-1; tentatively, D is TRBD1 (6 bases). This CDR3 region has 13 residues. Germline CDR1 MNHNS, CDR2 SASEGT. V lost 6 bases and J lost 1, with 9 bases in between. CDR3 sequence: CASRSTGNTEAFF. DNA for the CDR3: TGTGCCAGCAGATCGACAGGGAACACTGAAGCTTTCTTT.

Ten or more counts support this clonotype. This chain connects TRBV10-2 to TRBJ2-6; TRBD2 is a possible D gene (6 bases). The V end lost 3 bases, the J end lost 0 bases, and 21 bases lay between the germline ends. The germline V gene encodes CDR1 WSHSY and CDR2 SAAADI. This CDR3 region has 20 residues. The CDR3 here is CASSDGGRPLALSGANVLTF. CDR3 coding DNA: TGCGCCAGCAGTGATGGTGGGAGGCCCCTCGCTCTCTCTGGGGCCAACGTCCTGACTTTC.

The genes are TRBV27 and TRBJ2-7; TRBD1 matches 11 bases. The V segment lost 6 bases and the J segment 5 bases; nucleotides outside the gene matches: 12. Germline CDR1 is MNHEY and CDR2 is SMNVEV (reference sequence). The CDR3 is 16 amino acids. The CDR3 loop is CASRNLGTGGLNEQYF. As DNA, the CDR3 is TGTGCCAGCAGGAACCTCGGGACAGGGGGTCTCAACGAGCAGTACTTC.